This TCR beta chain was recorded in a study of control samples from healthy donors and cancer patients. Measured with immunoSEQ multiplex PCR; TCRdb has only the in-frame clones, and not every one. The sample lists some 120,000 clones; around 92% were seen once. CDR3 length: 14 amino acids. V dropped 2 bases and J dropped 10; count of bases not matched to a gene: 9. Germline V gene lookup returns CDR1 GTSNPN and CDR2 SVGIG (reference sequence). This TCR came from an elderly man with head and neck cancer. The chain joins TRBV30 to TRBJ2-1, with 9 bases matching TRBD1. Sequenced material: PBMCs. The DNA of the CDR3 is TGTGCCTGGAGTTGGGACAGGGAGAGACCAGAGCAGTTCTTC. Residues: CAWSWDRERPEQFF. The full variable domain, its missing parts supplied by reference TRBV30 and TRBJ2-1, is SQTIHQWPATLVQPVGSPLSLECTVEGTSNPNLYWYRQAAGRGLQLLFYSVGIGQISSEVPQNLSASRPQDRQFILSSKKLLLSDSGFYLCAWSWDRERPEQFFGPGTRLTVL.